This TCR beta chain was found in a study of CD8+ T cells in alopecia areata. Treatment meaning: oral pan-JAK inhibitor, 5-10 mg twice daily. Reverse transcription of extracted RNA yielded cDNA, which provided the sequencing template. The data were produced by immunoSEQ multiplex PCR, yet TCRdb's version contains in-frame clones alone and is incomplete. The data hold approximately 210,000 clones, with approximately 65% observed a single time. Germline CDR1 reads MDHEN; CDR2 reads SYDVKM. V dropped 7 bases and J dropped 5 bases, with 20 bases sitting between them. CDR3 size: 15 residues. This clone was found once.

V is TRBV28 and J is TRBJ1-2; D is unresolved. Here the sequenced sample was CD4+ T cells sorted from blood, taken around week 46, from a patient treated with tofacitinib. This receptor was taken from a human donor with alopecia areata. CDR3 in amino acids: CASTNPRRYGYGYTF. The DNA for the CDR3 is TGTGCCAGCACAAACCCCCGGAGGTACGGGTATGGCTACACCTTC.